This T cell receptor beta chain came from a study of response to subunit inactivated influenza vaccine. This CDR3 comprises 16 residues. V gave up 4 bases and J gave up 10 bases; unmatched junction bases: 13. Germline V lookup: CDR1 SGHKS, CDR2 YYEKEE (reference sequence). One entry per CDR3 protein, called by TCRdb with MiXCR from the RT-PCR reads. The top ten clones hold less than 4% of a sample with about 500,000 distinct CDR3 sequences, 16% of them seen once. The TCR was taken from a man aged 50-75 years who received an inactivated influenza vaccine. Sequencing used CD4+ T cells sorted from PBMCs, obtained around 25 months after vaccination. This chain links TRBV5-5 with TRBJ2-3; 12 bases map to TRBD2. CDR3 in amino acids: CASSPLAGGPILAQYF. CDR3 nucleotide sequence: TGTGCCAGCAGCCCACTAGCGGGGGGCCCCATACTCGCGCAGTATTTT. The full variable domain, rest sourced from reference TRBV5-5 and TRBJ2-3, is DAGVTQSPTHLIKTRGQQVTLRCSPISGHKSVSWYQQVLGQGPQFIFQYYEKEERGRGNFPDRFSARQFPNYSSELNVNALLLGDSALYLCASSPLAGGPILAQYFGPGTRLTVL.